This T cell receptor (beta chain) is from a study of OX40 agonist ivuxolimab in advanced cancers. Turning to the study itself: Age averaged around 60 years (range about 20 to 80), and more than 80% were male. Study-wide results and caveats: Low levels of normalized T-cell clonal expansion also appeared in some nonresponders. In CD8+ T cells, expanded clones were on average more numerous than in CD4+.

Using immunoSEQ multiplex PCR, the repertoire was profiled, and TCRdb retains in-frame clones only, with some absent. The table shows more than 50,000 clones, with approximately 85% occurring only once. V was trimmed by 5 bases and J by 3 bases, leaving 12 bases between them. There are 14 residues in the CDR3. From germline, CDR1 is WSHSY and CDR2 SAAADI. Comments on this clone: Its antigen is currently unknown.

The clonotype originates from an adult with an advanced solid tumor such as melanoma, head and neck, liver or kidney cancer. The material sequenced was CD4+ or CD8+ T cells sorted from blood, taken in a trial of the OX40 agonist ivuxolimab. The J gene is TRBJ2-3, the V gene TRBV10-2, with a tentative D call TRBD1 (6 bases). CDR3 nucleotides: TGCGCCAGCAGTTCCGCCGACAGGACAGATACGCAGTATTTT. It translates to CASSSADRTDTQYF.